The 22 T cell receptor beta chains in this list originate from one sample, sequenced in a study of Ad26.COV2.S vaccination and SARS-CoV-2 variants. The treatment was: around 19 received Ad26.COV2.S at low or high dose, single or two shots; about 5 received placebo; per-sample allocation not given. Following the first vaccine or placebo injection, samples were taken on day 63. Profiled with immunoSEQ multiplex PCR; TCRdb holds only in-frame clones, not every one. The sample records about 320,000 clones, 86% being singletons. The sequences come from peripheral blood, collected in a trial of Ad26.COV2.S vaccine versus placebo. These receptors were collected from a person between 18 and 60 years old who received the Ad26.COV2.S COVID-19 vaccine or a placebo.

This rearrangement joins TRBV24-1 to TRBJ2-7; 7 nucleotides agree with TRBD1. Trimming removed 4 bases from V and 6 bases from J; junction bases left unmatched: 11. This CDR3 comprises 15 residues. CDR1 and CDR2 from the germline V gene are KGHDR and SFDVKD. CDR3 amino acids: CATSEPPTGSGEQYF. The CDR3 DNA is TGTGCCACCAGTGAACCCCCGACAGGGAGCGGCGAGCAGTACTTC.

This chain links TRBV19 with TRBJ1-6, with D uncertain. The germline V gene encodes CDR1 LNHDA and CDR2 SQIVND (reference sequence). V shed 6 bases and J shed 4 bases, with 13 bases lying between them. The CDR3 covers 15 residues. The CDR3 here is CASRTSSQYNSPLHF. As DNA, the CDR3 is TGTGCCAGTAGGACATCGAGTCAGTATAATTCACCCCTCCACTTT. Looking up the rest from reference TRBV19 and TRBJ1-6 gives the full variable domain: DGGITQSPKYLFRKEGQNVTLSCEQNLNHDAMYWYRQDPGQGLRLIYYSQIVNDFQKGDIAEGYSVSREKKESFPLTVTSAQKNPTAFYLCASRTSSQYNSPLHFGNGTRLTVT.

V usage is TRBV3-1 (or the pseudogene TRBV3-2) and J usage is TRBJ1-5, with TRBD1 as a possible D gene (5 bases). Germline CDR1 and CDR2: LGHDT and YNNKEL (reference sequence). CDR3 length: 17 residues. Trimming removed 1 base at V and 2 bases at J, with 15 bases between. The CDR3 reads CASSQGSGAVGNQPQHF. In DNA form, the CDR3 reads TGTGCCAGCAGCCAAGGGAGCGGGGCGGTAGGCAATCAGCCCCAGCATTTT.

The chain couples TRBV4-1 to TRBJ2-5; the D is unclear. This CDR3 region has 18 residues. Trimming took 1 base from V and 1 from J, leaving 19 bases between them. CDR1 and CDR2 (germline): MGHRA, YSYEKL. As DNA, the CDR3 is TGCGCCAGCAGCCAAGGAGCAGGCAGGTTAGGCCTCCAAGAGACCCAGTACTTC. This gives the protein CASSQGAGRLGLQETQYF.

In the case of this clone: One end of the junction does not line up with germline, which may come from a read error. This CDR3 reads CARRGTGGYGYTF. CDR3 coding DNA: TGCGCCCGCAGGGGGACAGGGGGGTATGGCTACACCTTC. This chain uses TRBV5-1 with TRBJ1-2; 11 bases match TRBD1. This CDR3 spans 13 amino acids. Germline-derived CDR1 and CDR2 are SGHRS and YFSETQ. The variable domain in full, with the rest retrieved from reference TRBV5-1 and TRBJ1-2, is KAGVTQTPRYLIKTRGQQVTLSCSPISGHRSVSWYQQTPGQGLQFLFEYFSETQRNKGNFPGRFSGRQFSNSRSEMNVSTLELGDSALYLCARRGTGGYGYTFGSGTRLTVV.

In this sample, this clone turned up a few times. The chain recombines TRBV7-9 with TRBJ1-6, with D perhaps TRBD1 (5 bases). Per germline, CDR1 SEHNR and CDR2 FQNEAQ (reference sequence). The CDR3 loop spans 15 amino acids. V gave up 4 bases and J gave up 7 bases, with 14 bases separating them. CDR3 region: CASSSSGAGNSPLHF. Here the CDR3 DNA reads TGTGCCAGCAGCTCTTCCGGGGCAGGGAATTCACCCCTCCACTTT.

The rearrangement links TRBV5-1 to TRBJ2-2; D is undetermined. Between the trimmed V and J ends, which lost 1 base and 0 bases, there was a span of 10 bases. Germline V CDR1 and CDR2: SGHRS, YFSETQ. The CDR3 contains 16 residues. The CDR3 reads CASSLITGANTGELFF. The DNA of the CDR3 is TGCGCCAGCAGCTTGATCACTGGGGCGAACACCGGGGAGCTGTTTTTT.

The chain has TRBV2 and TRBJ1-1; 9 bases line up with TRBD1. CDR1 is SNHLY and CDR2 is FYNNEI in the germline V gene. This CDR3 comprises 14 residues. J gave up 5 bases and V 3 bases, and 4 bases lay outside the gene matches. This chain's CDR3 is CASSDDRGRTEAFF. The CDR3 DNA follows: TGTGCCAGCAGTGATGACAGGGGGAGAACTGAAGCTTTCTTT.

Points on this clone: Other DNA sequences within the sample encode an identical CDR3. The J gene is TRBJ2-3, the V gene TRBV3-1 (or the pseudogene TRBV3-2); 9 nucleotides align to TRBD2. This CDR3 is built from 15 residues. J was trimmed by 1 base and V by 3 bases; bases with no gene match: 2. The germline CDR1 and CDR2 sequences are LGHDT and YNNKEL (reference sequence). CDR3 protein: CASSHLAGGTDTQYF. Here the CDR3 DNA reads TGTGCCAGCAGCCATTTAGCGGGGGGCACAGATACGCAGTATTTT.

The chain couples TRBV9 to TRBJ2-3; D remains ambiguous. V was trimmed by 3 bases and J by 0 bases, leaving 11 bases between them. The CDR3 consists of 15 residues. The germline gives CDR1 SGDLS, CDR2 YYNGEE. CDR3 protein: CASSARASSTDTQYF. The CDR3 bases are TGTGCCAGCAGCGCCCGAGCTTCTAGCACAGATACGCAGTATTTT.

V and J are TRBV10-3 and TRBJ2-5; D is possibly TRBD2 (6 bases). Trimming shortened V by 3 bases and J by 0 bases, and 17 bases separated the two germline ends. The CDR3 is made up of 17 amino acids. Germline V gene sequence: CDR1 ENHRY, CDR2 SYGVKD. As DNA, the CDR3 is TGTGCCATCAGTGACCCCCCGGGTAGCGGTTACCAAGAGACCCAGTACTTC. It is translated as CAISDPPGSGYQETQYF.

This clone was seen once. The chain recombines TRBV11-3 with TRBJ2-1; 8 bases are a match to TRBD1. The CDR3 runs 17 residues. Germline CDR1 and CDR2: SGHNT and YENEEA. Unmatched junction bases numbered 16, after V lost 5 bases and J lost 7 bases. This CDR3 reads CASSPSSGTGLDNEQFF. CDR3 nucleotides: TGTGCCAGCAGCCCATCCTCTGGGACAGGTTTGGATAATGAGCAGTTCTTC.

This chain connects TRBV6-5 to TRBJ1-4; a weak D match, TRBD1 (5 bases). There are 13 residues in the CDR3. Germline V gives CDR1 MNHEY, CDR2 SVGAGI. V dropped 0 bases and J dropped 8 bases, with 7 bases sitting between them. DNA of the CDR3: TGTGCCAGCAGTTACTCGTGGGGGGAAAAACTGTTTTTT. The encoded protein is CASSYSWGEKLFF.

The chain couples TRBV6-5 to TRBJ2-1; possibly TRBD2 for D (6 bases). The CDR3 covers 14 residues. With 1 base removed from V and 5 bases from J, the gap between germline ends came to 9 bases. The germline gives CDR1 MNHEY, CDR2 SVGAGI. CDR3 coding DNA: TGTGCCAGCAGTTACTTAGGGGAGGACAATGAGCAGTTCTTC. Translated, it gives CASSYLGEDNEQFF.

The chain combines TRBV20-1 with TRBJ2-3, with a tentative D call TRBD2 (6 bases). CDR1 is DFQATT, CDR2 SNEGSKA, per germline (reference sequence). The CDR3 is 10 amino acids. V dropped 5 bases and J dropped 12 bases, with 12 bases sitting between them. CDR3 DNA sequence: TGCAGTGCTCGGACTACCCACCAGTATTTT. The encoded protein is CSARTTHQYF.

CDR3 loop: CASSPSFGSPLHF. The DNA for the CDR3 is TGTGCCAGCAGTCCCTCCTTTGGCTCACCCCTCCACTTT. The chain has TRBV7-7 and TRBJ1-6, with no clear D. The V end lost 6 bases, the J end lost 10 bases, and 13 bases lay between the germline ends. Germline V gene lookup returns CDR1 SSHAT and CDR2 FNYEAQ (reference sequence). The CDR3 totals 13 residues.

The chain has TRBV7-9 and TRBJ1-2, with TRBD1 matching over 8 bases. Germline CDR1 reads SEHNR; CDR2 reads FQNEAQ (reference sequence). The CDR3 length is 14 residues. Trimming took 3 bases from V and 7 from J; bases not matched to a gene: 7. The CDR3: CASSFAGGQGGYTF. The CDR3 DNA sequence: TGTGCCAGCAGCTTCGCAGGGGGCCAAGGTGGCTACACCTTC. Using reference TRBV7-9 and TRBJ1-2 for the parts outside the CDR3, the full variable domain is DTGVSQNPRHKITKRGQNVTFRCDPISEHNRLYWYRQTLGQGPEFLTYFQNEAQLEKSRLLSDRFSAERPKGSFSTLEIQRTEQGDSAMYLCASSFAGGQGGYTFGSGTRLTVV.

The CDR3 coding sequence is TGTGCCAGCAGGCTGGGGTCTGACACCCCGTACGCCGGGGAGCTGTTTTTT. Protein sequence: CASRLGSDTPYAGELFF. The chain carries TRBV28 and TRBJ2-2; unclear D gene. In germline, CDR1 is MDHEN, CDR2 SYDVKM. The V end was cut by 6 bases, the J end by 6 bases, with 23 bases between. This CDR3 is built from 17 residues.

The chain employs TRBV5-1 and TRBJ1-1; maybe TRBD1 (6 bases). The germline V gene has CDR1 SGHRS and CDR2 YFSETQ. The V gene lost 4 bases and the J gene lost 2 bases, with 15 bases spanning the gap. The CDR3 consists of 15 residues. The CDR3 protein is CASSPHRELNTEAFF. The CDR3 DNA follows: TGCGCCAGCAGCCCCCACAGGGAGTTAAACACTGAAGCTTTCTTT.

This chain joins TRBV5-6 and TRBJ1-2; 7 bases line up with TRBD1. Trimming cost V 7 bases and J 2 bases; bases outside gene matches: 2. CDR1 and CDR2 from the germline V gene are SGHDT and YYEEEE. This CDR3 is 12 amino acids long. The chain's CDR3 is CASGDSNYGYTF. The CDR3 DNA reads TGTGCCAGCGGGGACAGCAACTATGGCTACACCTTC.

This chain connects TRBV4-1 to TRBJ2-7; D is unclear. Trimming removed 4 bases at V and 4 bases at J, with 11 bases between. Germline V gene sequence: CDR1 MGHRA, CDR2 YSYEKL. CDR3 length equals 13 residues. The CDR3 DNA reads as TGCGCCAGCAGCCTCCTTGTGGGATACGAGCAGTACTTC. It specifies CASSLLVGYEQYF.

J is TRBJ1-2 and V is TRBV6-5; D gene unclear. Germline CDR1 MNHEY, CDR2 SVGAGI. Trimming took off 7 bases at V and 7 bases at J, with 13 bases between the two ends. This CDR3 is built from 12 residues. CDR3 region: CASMQGGGGYTF. CDR3 coding DNA: TGTGCCAGCATGCAAGGAGGTGGTGGCTACACCTTC.